This section outlines one T cell receptor beta chain sequence together with its context. Assay used: immunoSEQ multiplex PCR; TCRdb lists only in-frame clones, some missing. The sample consists of hundreds of thousands of clones, about 90% of them appearing once. This sample was taken from a study of blood T cell repertoires in COVID-19. Study as a whole: Sources were T cells, B-cell-depleted T cells, or PBMCs; the material itself was cDNA or gDNA.

The ends lost 4 bases at V and 4 bases at J; junction bases unmatched: 5. The CDR3 has 15 amino acids. Germline V CDR1 and CDR2: MNHEY, SMNVEV (reference sequence). The sample taken for sequencing was PBMCs or T cells enriched from blood (not recorded which). The sequence was obtained from a woman between 45 and 60 years old with acute COVID-19. The V and J genes are TRBV27 and TRBJ2-7, with TRBD2 matching over 12 bases. This CDR3 is CASSSRLAGVYEQYF. The CDR3 DNA reads TGTGCCAGCAGTTCACGACTAGCGGGAGTATACGAGCAGTACTTC.